In this sample, the clone carrying this T cell receptor (beta chain) turned up a few times. Its antigen is unknown. The data are from a study of post-analysis software for immune sequencing data. Study overall: The disease courses spanned relapsing-remitting, secondary progressive and progressive-relapsing forms of multiple sclerosis.

Overall study results and limits: Comparison of patients with controls showed a handful of TRBV segments more frequent in patients, TRBV5-6, TRBV5-1 and TRBV20-1 among them.

The CDR3 covers 19 residues. V shed 3 bases and J shed 5 bases, with 28 bases lying between them. The germline gives CDR1 LGHDT, CDR2 YNNKEL (reference sequence). Unique molecular identifiers were carried by the TCR beta cDNA libraries. TCRdb re-analysed the PCR reads in MiXCR, keeping a single row per CDR3 protein. This table has some 890,000 distinct CDR3 sequences, 53% appearing once. This TCR was sampled from a girl between 5 and 17 years old with multiple sclerosis. The V call is TRBV3-1, the J call TRBJ2-5; tentative D call: TRBD2 (6 bases). Material: blood. CDR3 residues: CASSQDLPLTSRSSETQYF. Here the CDR3 DNA reads TGTGCCAGCAGCCAGGACCTACCCCTGACTAGTAGATCATCGGAGACCCAGTACTTC.